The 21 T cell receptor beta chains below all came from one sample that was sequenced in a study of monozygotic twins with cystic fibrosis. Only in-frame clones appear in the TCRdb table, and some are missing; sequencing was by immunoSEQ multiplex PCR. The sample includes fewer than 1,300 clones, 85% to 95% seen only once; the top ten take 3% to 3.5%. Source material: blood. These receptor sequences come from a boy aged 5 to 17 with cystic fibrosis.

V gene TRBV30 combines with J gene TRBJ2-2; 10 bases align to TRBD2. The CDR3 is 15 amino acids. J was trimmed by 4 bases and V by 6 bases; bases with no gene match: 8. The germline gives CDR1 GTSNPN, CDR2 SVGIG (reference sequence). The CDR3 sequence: CACDPGLASTGELFF. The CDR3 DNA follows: TGTGCCTGTGACCCGGGACTAGCGAGCACCGGGGAGCTGTTTTTT.

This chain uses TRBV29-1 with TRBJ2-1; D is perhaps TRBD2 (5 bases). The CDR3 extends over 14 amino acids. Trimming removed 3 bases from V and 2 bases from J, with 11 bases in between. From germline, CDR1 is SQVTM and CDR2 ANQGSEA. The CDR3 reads CSVDAGRAYNEQFF. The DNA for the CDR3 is TGCAGCGTTGACGCGGGCCGCGCCTACAATGAGCAGTTCTTC.

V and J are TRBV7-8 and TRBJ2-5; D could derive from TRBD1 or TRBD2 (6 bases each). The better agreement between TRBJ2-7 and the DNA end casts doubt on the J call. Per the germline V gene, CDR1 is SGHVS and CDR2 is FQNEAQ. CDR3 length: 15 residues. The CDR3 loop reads CASSLVVGGSYEQYF. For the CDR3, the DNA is TGTGCCAGCAGCTTAGTTGTAGGGGGGTCGTACGAGCAGTACTTC.

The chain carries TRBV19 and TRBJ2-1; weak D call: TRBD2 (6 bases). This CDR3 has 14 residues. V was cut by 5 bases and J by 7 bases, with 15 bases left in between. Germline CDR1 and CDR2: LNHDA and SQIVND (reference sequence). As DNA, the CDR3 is TGTGCCAGTAGTCTCTTAGGAGGGCTTAATGAGCAGTTCTTC. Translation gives CASSLLGGLNEQFF.

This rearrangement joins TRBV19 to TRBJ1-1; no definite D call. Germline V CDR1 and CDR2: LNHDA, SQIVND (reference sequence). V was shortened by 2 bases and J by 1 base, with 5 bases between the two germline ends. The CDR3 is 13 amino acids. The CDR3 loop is CASSIFWNTEAFF. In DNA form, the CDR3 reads TGTGCCAGTAGTATATTTTGGAACACTGAAGCTTTCTTT.

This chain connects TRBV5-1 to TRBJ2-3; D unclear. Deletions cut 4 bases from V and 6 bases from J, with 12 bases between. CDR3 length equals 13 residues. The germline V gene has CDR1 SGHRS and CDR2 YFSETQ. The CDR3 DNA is TGCGCCAGCAGCCCTGCTACCCCCGATACGCAGTATTTT. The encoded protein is CASSPATPDTQYF. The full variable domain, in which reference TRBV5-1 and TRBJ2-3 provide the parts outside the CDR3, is KAGVTQTPRYLIKTRGQQVTLSCSPISGHRSVSWYQQTPGQGLQFLFEYFSETQRNKGNFPGRFSGRQFSNSRSEMNVSTLELGDSALYLCASSPATPDTQYFGPGTRLTVL.

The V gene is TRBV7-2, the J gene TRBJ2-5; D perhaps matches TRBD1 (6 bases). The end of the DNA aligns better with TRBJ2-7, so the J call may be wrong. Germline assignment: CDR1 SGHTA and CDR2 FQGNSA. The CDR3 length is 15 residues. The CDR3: CASSLVAQGPYEQYF. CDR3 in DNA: TGTGCCAGCAGCTTAGTGGCACAGGGCCCCTACGAGCAGTACTTC.

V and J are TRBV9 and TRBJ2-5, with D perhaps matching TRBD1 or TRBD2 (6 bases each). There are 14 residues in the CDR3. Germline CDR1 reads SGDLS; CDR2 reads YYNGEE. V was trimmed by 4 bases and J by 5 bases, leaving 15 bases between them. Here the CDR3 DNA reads TGTGCCAGCAGCCTGGGGGGCCCTCGGGAGACCCAGTACTTC. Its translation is CASSLGGPRETQYF.

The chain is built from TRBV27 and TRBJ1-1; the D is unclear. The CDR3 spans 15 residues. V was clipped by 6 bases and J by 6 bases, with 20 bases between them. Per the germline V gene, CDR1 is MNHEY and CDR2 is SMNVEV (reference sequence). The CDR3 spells CASRKVEAARSEAFF. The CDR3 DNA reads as TGTGCCAGCAGAAAGGTGGAGGCGGCGCGATCTGAAGCTTTCTTT.

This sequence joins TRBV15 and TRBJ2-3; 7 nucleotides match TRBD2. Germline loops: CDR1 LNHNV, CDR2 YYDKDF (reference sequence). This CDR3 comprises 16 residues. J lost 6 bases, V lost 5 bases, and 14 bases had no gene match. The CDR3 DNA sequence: TGTGCCACCAGCGTTCTCGGGACTACCCCCCGGGATACGCAGTATTTT. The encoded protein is CATSVLGTTPRDTQYF.

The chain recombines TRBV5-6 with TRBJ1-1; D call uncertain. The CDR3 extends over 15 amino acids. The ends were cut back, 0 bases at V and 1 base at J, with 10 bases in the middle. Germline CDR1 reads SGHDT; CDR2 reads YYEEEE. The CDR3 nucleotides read TGTGCCAGCAGCTTGGACAGACCCTGGAACACTGAAGCTTTCTTT. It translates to CASSLDRPWNTEAFF. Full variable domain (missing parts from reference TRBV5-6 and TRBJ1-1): DAGVTQSPTHLIKTRGQQVTLRCSPKSGHDTVSWYQQALGQGPQFIFQYYEEEERQRGNFPDRFSGHQFPNYSSELNVNALLLGDSALYLCASSLDRPWNTEAFFGQGTRLTVV.

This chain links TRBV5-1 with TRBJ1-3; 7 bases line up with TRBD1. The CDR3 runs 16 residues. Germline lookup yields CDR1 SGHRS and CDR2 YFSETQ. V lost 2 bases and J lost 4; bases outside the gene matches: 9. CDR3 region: CASSFDGTVGGNTIYF. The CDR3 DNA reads TGCGCCAGCAGCTTCGATGGGACAGTAGGAGGAAACACCATATATTTT. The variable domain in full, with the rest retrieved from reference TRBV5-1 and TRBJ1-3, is KAGVTQTPRYLIKTRGQQVTLSCSPISGHRSVSWYQQTPGQGLQFLFEYFSETQRNKGNFPGRFSGRQFSNSRSEMNVSTLELGDSALYLCASSFDGTVGGNTIYFGEGSWLTVV.

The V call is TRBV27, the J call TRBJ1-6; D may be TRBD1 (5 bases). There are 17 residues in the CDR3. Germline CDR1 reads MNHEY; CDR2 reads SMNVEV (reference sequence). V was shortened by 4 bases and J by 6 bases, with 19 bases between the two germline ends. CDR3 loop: CASSSTYQGSLNSPLHF. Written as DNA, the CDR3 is TGTGCCAGCAGTTCTACCTATCAGGGCTCACTTAATTCACCCCTCCACTTT.

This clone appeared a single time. The chain's CDR3 is CASSRTGDGYTF. DNA for the CDR3: TGTGCCAGCAGCCGGACAGGGGATGGCTACACCTTC. This sequence joins TRBV7-3 and TRBJ1-2; 9 nucleotides agree with TRBD1. The trim removed 5 bases at V and 6 bases at J, leaving 1 base unmatched. The CDR3 is 12 amino acids. Germline assignment: CDR1 SGHTA and CDR2 FQGTGA.

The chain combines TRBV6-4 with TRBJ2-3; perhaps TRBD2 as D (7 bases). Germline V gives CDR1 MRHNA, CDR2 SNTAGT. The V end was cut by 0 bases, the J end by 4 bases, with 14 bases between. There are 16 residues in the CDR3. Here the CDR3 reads CASSDSPGGGPDTQYF. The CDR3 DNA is TGTGCCAGCAGTGACTCTCCGGGGGGCGGTCCAGATACGCAGTATTTT.

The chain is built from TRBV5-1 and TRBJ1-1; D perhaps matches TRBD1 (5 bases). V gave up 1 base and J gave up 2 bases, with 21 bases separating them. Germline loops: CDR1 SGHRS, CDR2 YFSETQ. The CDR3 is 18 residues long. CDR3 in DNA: TGCGCCAGCAGCTTGAGGGAAGGGGCGGATATTTTTAACACTGAAGCTTTCTTT. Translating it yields CASSLREGADIFNTEAFF.

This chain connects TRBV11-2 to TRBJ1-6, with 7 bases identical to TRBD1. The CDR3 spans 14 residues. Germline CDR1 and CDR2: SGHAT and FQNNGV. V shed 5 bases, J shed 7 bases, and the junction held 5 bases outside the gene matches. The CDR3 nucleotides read TGTGCCAGCAGCGACAGGGTCGGCAATTCACCCCTCCACTTT. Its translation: CASSDRVGNSPLHF.

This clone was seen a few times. CDR3 in amino acids: CASSLPGQPYSNQPQHF. For the CDR3, the DNA is TGTGCCAGTAGCCTCCCGGGACAGCCTTATAGCAATCAGCCCCAGCATTTT. The chain uses TRBV19 and TRBJ1-5, with 7 bases that match TRBD1. Germline trimming cut 6 bases from V and 0 bases from J; bases unmatched to any gene: 11. The CDR3 runs to 17 residues. The germline CDR1 and CDR2 sequences are LNHDA and SQIVND (reference sequence).

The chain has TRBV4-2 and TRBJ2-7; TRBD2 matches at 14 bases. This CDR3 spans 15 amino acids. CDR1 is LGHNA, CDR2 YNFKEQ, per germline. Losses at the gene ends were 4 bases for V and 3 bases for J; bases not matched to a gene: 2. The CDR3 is CASSPGTSGGYEQYF. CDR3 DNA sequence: TGTGCCAGCAGCCCTGGGACTAGCGGGGGCTACGAGCAGTACTTC.

Here the CDR3 reads CASSPGVNTQYF. CDR3 DNA sequence: TGTGCCAGCAGTCCAGGGGTGAATACGCAGTATTTT. The rearrangement joins TRBV25-1 to TRBJ2-3; tentatively, D is TRBD1 (6 bases). Germline loops: CDR1 MGHDK, CDR2 SYGVNS. Trimming took off 5 bases at V and 7 bases at J, with 10 bases between the two ends. CDR3 size: 12 residues.

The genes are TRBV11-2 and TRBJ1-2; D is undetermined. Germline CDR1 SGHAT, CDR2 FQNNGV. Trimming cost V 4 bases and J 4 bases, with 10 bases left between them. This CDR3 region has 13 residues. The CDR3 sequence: CASSWGGIYGYTF. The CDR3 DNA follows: TGTGCCAGCAGCTGGGGAGGCATCTATGGCTACACCTTC.